This TCR beta chain was sequenced for a study of T cells after yellow fever vaccination. Study-wide context: Fractions containing few cells were prepared with SMART-Seq v4 Ultra Low Input. Study-level results: The secondary response was weaker but peaked faster, day 5 versus 15. Researchers cautioned that FACS-sorted repertoires could harbor abundant clonotypes contaminating from the bulk population. Shared CD4/CD8 clonotypes were a small share, likely from convergent recombination.

The CDR3 runs to 16 residues. Trimming pared 2 bases from V and 4 bases from J, leaving 17 bases between. CDR1 is SGHTA, CDR2 FQGNSA, per germline. Each CDR3 protein is one row after TCRdb ran MiXCR on the 5' RACE reads. The data hold roughly 180,000 distinct CDR3 sequences, with 6.2% observed a single time. This clonotype came up a few times. Its cognate antigen is unknown. Sample: CD4+ T cells sorted from PBMCs, taken on the day of the first yellow fever vaccination. The clonotype comes from a man between 18 and 35 years old who received the YFV17D yellow fever vaccine. This chain links TRBV7-2 with TRBJ1-2; D is unresolved. The CDR3 here is CASSLFAGEAGYGYTF. The DNA of the CDR3 is TGTGCCAGCAGCTTATTTGCTGGGGAGGCCGGCTATGGCTACACCTTC.